Listed here are 29 T cell receptor beta chains from one sample, sequenced in a study of cytomegalovirus exposure and HLA in healthy donors. 13 Jbeta primers and 60 Vbeta primers were used for the PCR. TCRdb's table, derived via immunoSEQ multiplex PCR, lists solely in-frame clones and lacks some. Among approximately 160,000 clones listed, roughly four fifths were seen once. Sequenced material: PBMCs. All receptors come from a young man in good health and CMV-seropositive.

This clone was detected once. The V call is TRBV28, the J call TRBJ2-2; tentative D call: TRBD2 (5 bases). The CDR3 length is 16 residues. Per the germline V gene, CDR1 is MDHEN and CDR2 is SYDVKM. Trimming shortened V by 5 bases and J by 4 bases, and 17 bases separated the two germline ends. The CDR3 nucleotides read TGTGCCAGCAGTCCGCGTGCGAGGGCGGGCACCGGGGAGCTGTTTTTT. Protein: CASSPRARAGTGELFF.

Only a few counts were recorded for this clone. The V gene is TRBV28, the J gene TRBJ1-1; D ambiguous. V lost 6 bases and J lost 1, with 6 bases in between. CDR1 is MDHEN and CDR2 is SYDVKM in the germline V gene. The CDR3 extends over 12 amino acids. The DNA of the CDR3 is TGTGCCAGCAGCTGGAGGAACACTGAAGCTTTCTTT. Protein sequence: CASSWRNTEAFF.

J is TRBJ2-3 and V is TRBV15; TRBD1 agrees at 8 bases. From germline, CDR1 is LNHNV and CDR2 YYDKDF (reference sequence). V trimming: 3 bases; J trimming: 2 bases; junction bases outside the gene matches: 10. CDR3 length equals 17 residues. CDR3 amino acids: CATSSPTRGPFTDTQYF. The CDR3 DNA is TGTGCCACCAGCAGTCCTACCAGGGGGCCTTTCACAGATACGCAGTATTTT.

The rearrangement joins TRBV29-1 to TRBJ1-1; 9 bases align to TRBD1. The germline gives CDR1 SQVTM, CDR2 ANQGSEA. The ends lost 7 bases at V and 11 bases at J; junction bases unmatched: 14. There are 13 residues in the CDR3. The CDR3 loop reads CSAVGQGGEYAFF. The CDR3 bases are TGCAGCGCTGTGGGACAGGGAGGGGAGTATGCTTTCTTT.

The rearrangement joins TRBV30 to TRBJ1-5; D gene unclear. There are 15 residues in the CDR3. Germline loops: CDR1 GTSNPN, CDR2 SVGIG (reference sequence). Deletions cut 6 bases from V and 0 bases from J, with 15 bases between. The CDR3 DNA follows: TGTGCCTGTTCTCCCCATCCCTATAGCAATCAGCCCCAGCATTTT. Encoded protein: CACSPHPYSNQPQHF.

A few counts support this clone. The rearrangement uses TRBV6-4 and TRBJ2-1; 7 nucleotides align to TRBD2. This CDR3 spans 15 amino acids. The germline V gene encodes CDR1 MRHNA and CDR2 SNTAGT. V shed 4 bases and J 4 bases; nucleotides not matched to a gene: 7. CDR3 DNA: TGTGCCAGCAGTGTTCGCGGGGGAGATTACAATGAGCAGTTCTTC. Translated, it gives CASSVRGGDYNEQFF.

This chain uses TRBV27 with TRBJ1-5; 8 nucleotides match TRBD1. J was trimmed by 4 bases and V by 6 bases; bases with no gene match: 5. The CDR3 consists of 14 residues. Germline V gene lookup returns CDR1 MNHEY and CDR2 SMNVEV (reference sequence). The CDR3 nucleotides read TGTGCCAGCAGCCCGGACAGGGAAAATCAGCCCCAGCATTTT. Its translation is CASSPDRENQPQHF.

The chain recombines TRBV28 with TRBJ1-2; D gene uncertain. Trimming took 5 bases from V and 2 from J, leaving 6 bases between them. CDR1 MDHEN and CDR2 SYDVKM come from the germline V gene. The CDR3 consists of 12 residues. CDR3: CASSTVNYGYTF. The CDR3 DNA follows: TGTGCCAGCAGTACAGTGAACTATGGCTACACCTTC.

Here the CDR3 reads CATSRGTQGYEQYF. The CDR3 bases are TGTGCCACCAGCAGAGGCACACAGGGCTACGAGCAGTACTTC. This chain links TRBV15 with TRBJ2-7; weak D call: TRBD1 (6 bases). Trimming stripped 1 base from V and 3 bases from J, with 10 bases between. This CDR3 is 14 amino acids long. CDR1 is LNHNV, CDR2 YYDKDF, per germline (reference sequence).

This chain connects TRBV7-9 to TRBJ2-7; TRBD2 is a possible D gene (5 bases). This CDR3 comprises 14 residues. The V and J ends lost 5 bases and 0 bases respectively, with 11 bases between them. Germline loops: CDR1 SEHNR, CDR2 FQNEAQ (reference sequence). The CDR3 coding sequence is TGTGCCAGCAGCAGACCGGAGGACTCCTACGAGCAGTACTTC. Translated, it gives CASSRPEDSYEQYF.

This rearrangement joins TRBV4-3 to TRBJ1-2, with 12 positions matching TRBD1. CDR1 and CDR2 (germline): LGHNA, YSLEER. This CDR3 region has 14 residues. The junction had 7 bases not matched to a gene; V was cut back by 6 bases and J by 8 bases. CDR3 nucleotide sequence: TGCGCCAGCAGTACCGGGACAGGGGGCCACGGCTACACCTTC. Amino acid sequence: CASSTGTGGHGYTF.

Concerning this clone: Compared with germline, one end of the junction differs, possibly owing to a read error. This CDR3 is also generated by other DNA sequences in the sample. The rearrangement joins TRBV7-8 to TRBJ1-2; TRBD1 might be the D (6 bases). This CDR3 has 13 amino acids. Germline V gene sequence: CDR1 SGHVS, CDR2 FQNEAQ. The CDR3 sequence is CASSSDRDYGYTF. CDR3 sequence (DNA): TGCGCCAGCAGCTCGGACAGAGACTATGGCTACACCTTC.

The chain carries TRBV27 and TRBJ2-2; no clear D gene. CDR1 is MNHEY, CDR2 SMNVEV, per germline (reference sequence). The CDR3 loop spans 12 amino acids. V was shortened by 5 bases and J by 3 bases, with 4 bases between the two germline ends. The DNA of the CDR3 is TGTGCCAGCAGTACATACACCGGGGAGCTGTTTTTT. Residues: CASSTYTGELFF.

This clone was observed a few times. The CDR3 loop reads CATSRDREAGNTIYF. The CDR3 DNA is TGTGCCACCAGCAGAGATCGGGAAGCTGGAAACACCATATATTTT. This rearrangement joins TRBV15 to TRBJ1-3; D is unresolved. Germline V gene sequence: CDR1 LNHNV, CDR2 YYDKDF (reference sequence). The CDR3 sequence is 15 residues long. V was pared by 0 bases and J by 2 bases, with 8 bases between. Combining the CDR3 with reference TRBV15 and TRBJ1-3 gives the whole variable domain DAMVIQNPRYQVTQFGKPVTLSCSQTLNHNVMYWYQQKSSQAPKLLFHYYDKDFNNEADTPDNFQSRRPNTSFCFLDIRSPGLGDTAMYLCATSRDREAGNTIYFGEGSWLTVV.

The chain has TRBV9 and TRBJ2-6, with 7 bases lining up with TRBD1. The germline V gene encodes CDR1 SGDLS and CDR2 YYNGEE. Unmatched junction bases numbered 5, after V lost 3 bases and J lost 2 bases. The CDR3 is 16 residues long. The CDR3 DNA reads as TGTGCCAGCAGCGACCAAGGGGGCGCTGGGGCCAACGTCCTGACTTTC. Protein product: CASSDQGGAGANVLTF.

CDR3 nucleotides: TGTGCCACTCGGGACAGGGGGCAAGTTGAAGCTTTCTTT. This encodes CATRDRGQVEAFF. V usage is TRBV6-1 and J usage is TRBJ1-1, with 12 nucleotides matching TRBD1. Germline values: CDR1 MNHNS, CDR2 SASEGT. The CDR3 totals 13 residues. The junction had 7 bases not matched to a gene; V was cut back by 10 bases and J by 7 bases.

The chain uses TRBV7-8 and TRBJ2-7; 7 positions match TRBD1. Trimming at V came to 0 bases and at J to 0 bases, leaving 11 bases not matched to a gene. CDR1 is SGHVS, CDR2 FQNEAQ, per germline. CDR3 size: 18 residues. The CDR3 sequence: CASSLARWTGSSSYEQYF. The CDR3 DNA is TGTGCCAGCAGCTTAGCAAGATGGACAGGTTCCTCCTCCTACGAGCAGTACTTC.

V usage is TRBV4-1 and J usage is TRBJ1-2; TRBD1 might be the D (5 bases). The CDR3 runs 15 residues. The germline V and J ends were trimmed by 4 bases and 8 bases, with 20 bases remaining between them. Germline V gives CDR1 MGHRA, CDR2 YSYEKL. CDR3 DNA: TGCGCCAGCAGCCCCACCGGGGGGGGAGCGTTAGGCTACACCTTC. Translated: CASSPTGGGALGYTF.

The chain employs TRBV7-9 and TRBJ2-1; 9 nucleotides align to TRBD2. This CDR3 is 18 amino acids long. Germline-derived CDR1 and CDR2 are SEHNR and FQNEAQ (reference sequence). The V segment lost 1 base and the J segment 3 bases; nucleotides outside the gene matches: 10. CDR3 nucleotides: TGTGCCAGCAGCTTAGGCACCTCAGCGGGGGGTAGCTACAATGAGCAGTTCTTC. Protein: CASSLGTSAGGSYNEQFF.

The V and J genes are TRBV13 and TRBJ2-7; the match to TRBD2 covers 12 bases. Germline lookup yields CDR1 PRHDT and CDR2 FYEKMQ (reference sequence). The junction had 5 bases not matched to a gene; V was cut back by 5 bases and J by 0 bases. This CDR3 contains 16 residues. The CDR3 protein is CASSEGLAGYSYEQYF. As DNA, the CDR3 is TGTGCCAGCAGCGAAGGACTAGCGGGGTACTCCTACGAGCAGTACTTC.

The rearrangement uses TRBV18 and TRBJ1-3; the D is unclear. The CDR3 consists of 15 residues. The V end lost 5 bases, the J end lost 0 bases, and 11 bases lay between the germline ends. In germline, CDR1 is KGHSH, CDR2 LQKENI. The CDR3 region is CASSNQASSGNTIYF. In nucleotides, the CDR3 is TGTGCCAGCTCAAACCAGGCCAGCTCTGGAAACACCATATATTTT.

The J gene is TRBJ2-2, the V gene TRBV6-4; D is perhaps TRBD2 (5 bases). The CDR3 is made up of 15 amino acids. Germline V gene sequence: CDR1 MRHNA, CDR2 SNTAGT. The ends were cut back, 3 bases at V and 7 bases at J, with 15 bases in the middle. CDR3 sequence (DNA): TGTGCCAGCAGTGAGTTTGGCGTCCGGGGCGGGGAGCTGTTTTTT. It yields the protein CASSEFGVRGGELFF.

This chain uses TRBV7-9 with TRBJ2-1; 7 bases map to TRBD1. CDR3 length equals 15 residues. V dropped 5 bases and J dropped 0; count of bases not matched to a gene: 4. CDR1 is SEHNR, CDR2 FQNEAQ, per germline (reference sequence). The CDR3 DNA reads TGTGCCAGCAGCCTTCGACAGGGCTCCTACAATGAGCAGTTCTTC. It is translated as CASSLRQGSYNEQFF.

This rearrangement joins TRBV9 to TRBJ1-4; 9 bases match TRBD1. The CDR3 has 14 residues. CDR1 is SGDLS, CDR2 YYNGEE, per germline. Trimming took 4 bases from V and 8 from J; bases not matched to a gene: 6. The chain's CDR3 is CASSPRTGVEKLFF. CDR3 sequence (DNA): TGTGCCAGCAGCCCACGGACAGGGGTCGAAAAACTGTTTTTT.

The rearrangement uses TRBV5-6 and TRBJ1-2; tentatively, D is TRBD1 (5 bases). Germline lookup yields CDR1 SGHDT and CDR2 YYEEEE. CDR3 size: 16 residues. Deletions cut 1 base from V and 4 bases from J, with 17 bases between. Written as DNA, the CDR3 is TGTGCCAGCAGCTTGCGATGGCAGTCCGGGGGCTATGGCTACACCTTC. Translated: CASSLRWQSGGYGYTF.

This clone was counted once. This chain uses TRBV30 with TRBJ1-6; 11 bases are a match to TRBD1. Trimming took 2 bases from V and 8 from J; bases not matched to a gene: 5. This CDR3 has 15 amino acids. The germline V gene encodes CDR1 GTSNPN and CDR2 SVGIG (reference sequence). The CDR3 loop is CAWSFGTGGDSPLHF. Here the CDR3 DNA reads TGTGCCTGGAGTTTCGGGACAGGGGGGGATTCACCCCTCCACTTT. Looking up the rest from reference TRBV30 and TRBJ1-6 gives the full variable domain: SQTIHQWPATLVQPVGSPLSLECTVEGTSNPNLYWYRQAAGRGLQLLFYSVGIGQISSEVPQNLSASRPQDRQFILSSKKLLLSDSGFYLCAWSFGTGGDSPLHFGNGTRLTVT.

The V call is TRBV5-8, the J call TRBJ1-6; no firm D call. V was shortened by 0 bases and J by 8 bases, with 9 bases between the two germline ends. The CDR3 extends over 14 amino acids. Germline lookup yields CDR1 SGHTS and CDR2 YDEGEE. CDR3 coding DNA: TGTGCCAGCAGCTTGGGGAGCGGATATTCACCCCTCCACTTT. Its protein is CASSLGSGYSPLHF.

The chain recombines TRBV7-9 with TRBJ1-5; D is possibly TRBD1 (5 bases). Germline V gene sequence: CDR1 SEHNR, CDR2 FQNEAQ (reference sequence). The CDR3 length is 14 residues. V gave up 5 bases and J gave up 7 bases, with 15 bases separating them. The CDR3 reads CASSPSGGLQPQHF. For the CDR3, the DNA is TGTGCCAGCAGCCCCTCGGGGGGGTTACAGCCCCAGCATTTT.

The chain links TRBV28 to TRBJ2-3; TRBD2 matches 11 bases. V was clipped by 6 bases and J by 6 bases; unmatched bases: 20. This CDR3 spans 19 amino acids. Germline V lookup: CDR1 MDHEN, CDR2 SYDVKM. The CDR3 DNA reads as TGTGCCAGCAGCCCCATCGAAATCCCAGTAGCGGGAGGGCCTGATACGCAGTATTTT. It codes for CASSPIEIPVAGGPDTQYF.